This section outlines one TCR beta chain sequence together with its context. This sample is part of a study of cytomegalovirus exposure and HLA in healthy donors. PCR primers comprised 60 Vbeta and 13 Jbeta primers. Only in-frame clones appear in the TCRdb table, and some are missing; sequencing was by immunoSEQ multiplex PCR. The table includes about 160,000 clones, around 84% detected once. The trim removed 2 bases at V and 4 bases at J, leaving 3 bases unmatched. From germline, CDR1 is MNHEY and CDR2 SVGAGI. There are 14 residues in the CDR3. Sequencing was performed on PBMCs. V gene TRBV6-5 combines with J gene TRBJ2-5; TRBD1 aligns across 8 bases. The sequence was collected from a woman between 35 and 50 years old in good health and CMV-seronegative. For the CDR3, the DNA is TGTGCCAGCAGTTACAGGGACAGGAGAGAGACCCAGTACTTC. Encoded protein: CASSYRDRRETQYF.